Following are 7 T cell receptor beta chains from one sample sequenced in a study of T cells in Graves' hyperthyroidism and ophthalmopathy. Amplified TCR beta CDR3 regions came from RNA transcripts. The TCR CDR3 was amplified in a first-round RT-PCR using the HTBI primer set. TCRdb re-analysed the multiplex PCR reads in MiXCR, keeping a single row per CDR3 protein. The repertoire holds around 690,000 distinct CDR3 sequences, with 17% as singletons. Sequenced input: blood. Receptor source: a man in his fifties with Graves' hyperthyroidism.

This clonotype was seen only a few times. The chain recombines TRBV7-2 with TRBJ1-2; D not resolved. CDR1 and CDR2 from the germline V gene are SGHTA and FQGNSA. V gave up 0 bases and J gave up 5 bases, with 13 bases separating them. The CDR3 spans 15 residues. The CDR3 reads CASSLALTVEYGYTF. DNA of the CDR3: TGTGCCAGCAGCTTAGCGCTAACTGTTGAGTATGGCTACACCTTC.

This clonotype was found many times. This chain uses TRBV12-3 or TRBV12-4 with TRBJ1-5, with D perhaps matching TRBD1 (5 bases). Trimming shortened V by 0 bases and J by 5 bases, and 5 bases separated the two germline ends. CDR3 length equals 13 residues. CDR3 in DNA: TGTGCCAGCAGTTTAGCGGGGGATCAGCCCCAGCATTTT. Translation: CASSLAGDQPQHF.

This clonotype was picked up many times. The chain employs TRBV7-2 and TRBJ2-3; 8 bases map to TRBD1. Germline V gives CDR1 SGHTA, CDR2 FQGNSA. The J segment lost 4 bases and the V segment lost 2 bases, leaving 2 bases of the junction unmatched. This CDR3 spans 14 amino acids. The CDR3: CASSLSRGPDTQYF. In DNA, the CDR3 is TGTGCCAGCAGCTTATCCAGGGGGCCAGATACGCAGTATTTT.

This clonotype was detected a few times. The junction does not match germline at one end; this may be a read error. This chain connects TRBV20-1 to TRBJ2-3; 7 positions agree with TRBD2. CDR3 length equals 15 residues. Looked up from germline, CDR1 is DFQATT and CDR2 is SNEGSKA (reference sequence). The CDR3 here is CSATSREASTGTQYF. The CDR3 DNA reads TGCAGTGCGACTAGCCGAGAGGCTAGCACAGGTACGCAGTATTTT.

At least ten counts were recorded for this clonotype. The chain combines TRBV20-1 with TRBJ2-1; D might be TRBD1 or TRBD2, each matching 5 bases. CDR3 length: 14 residues. Looked up from germline, CDR1 is DFQATT and CDR2 is SNEGSKA (reference sequence). V lost 1 base, J lost 3 bases, and 10 bases lay in between. CDR3 DNA sequence: TGCAGTGCTAGAGCCGGGACCATCTACAATGAGCAGTTCTTC. It encodes CSARAGTIYNEQFF.

This clonotype was seen a handful of times. The rearrangement joins TRBV4-1 to TRBJ1-6, with TRBD1 as a possible D gene (5 bases). This CDR3 is 13 amino acids long. The ends were cut back, 4 bases at V and 13 bases at J, with 14 bases in the middle. CDR1 is MGHRA, CDR2 YSYEKL, per germline. CDR3 loop: CASSLTTDRPLHF. CDR3 bases: TGCGCCAGCAGCCTAACGACAGATCGTCCCCTCCACTTT.

The chain carries TRBV5-1 and TRBJ2-7; D ambiguous. Looked up from germline, CDR1 is SGHRS and CDR2 is YFSETQ. The CDR3 spans 13 residues. V lost 8 bases, J lost 3 bases, and 15 bases lay in between. CDR3 protein: CARVELRFYEQYF. Written as DNA, the CDR3 is TGCGCCAGGGTCGAGCTGAGGTTCTACGAGCAGTACTTC.